Listed below are T cell receptor beta chains from one sample, sequenced in a study of T cell responses to AZD1222 COVID-19 vaccine. Measured with immunoSEQ multiplex PCR; TCRdb has only the in-frame clones, and not every one. The sample yields about 59,000 clones, approximately 89% seen once. The input for sequencing was peripheral blood, taken 28 days after the second AZD1222 dose. The receptors shown here come from an adult who received the AZD1222 COVID-19 vaccine. CDR3s include the opening cysteine and the closing phenylalanine or tryptophan. Fields, in order: V gene, clone size, J gene, D gene, CDR3 DNA, CDR3 protein. D genes are given only for firm matches. Only part of the rows carry a size: once, few, many, or a class if the clone is expanded.

TRBV5-1,.,TRBJ1-4,TRBD1,TGCGCCAGCAGCGTGACAGGGTACTCTGAAAAACTGTTTTTT,CASSVTGYSEKLFF
TRBV29-1,.,TRBJ2-5,.,TGCAGCGTTGGCACTGGTGAGACCCAGTACTTC,CSVGTGETQYF
TRBV5-4,.,TRBJ1-2,.,TGTGCCAGCAGCTTTAGACGGAGCTATGGCTACACCTTC,CASSFRRSYGYTF
TRBV19,.,TRBJ2-1,.,TGTGCCAGTAGTATTAGGGTCTACAATGAGCAGTTCTTC,CASSIRVYNEQFF
TRBV5-1,.,TRBJ2-7,TRBD1,TGCGCCAGCAGCTGGAGGGACAGGGGCTCCTACGAGCAGTACTTC,CASSWRDRGSYEQYF
TRBV15,.,TRBJ2-5,TRBD1,TGTGCCACCAGCAGAGATATAGGGACAGAAGAGACCCAGTACTTC,CATSRDIGTEETQYF
TRBV5-1,once,TRBJ1-1,TRBD1,TGCGCCAGCAGCTTGTCCACAGGGGGCAACACTGAAGCTTTCTTT,CASSLSTGGNTEAFF
TRBV5-4,.,TRBJ2-1,.,TGTGCCAGCAGCCTTTTTGGGTCCGACGAGCAGTTCTTC,CASSLFGSDEQFF
TRBV7-2,.,TRBJ2-7,TRBD1,TGTGCCAGCAGCCTTAGGACAGGGTTATCTAGCGTCTATGACGAGCAGTACTTC,CASSLRTGLSSVYDEQYF
TRBV7-9,.,TRBJ1-2,.,TGTGCCAGCAGCGCAGAAATGACAGGATCCGGCTACACCTTC,CASSAEMTGSGYTF
TRBV30,.,TRBJ2-2,TRBD2,TGTGCGTTACTAGCGGGCCCATCATCGAACACCGGGGAGCTGTTTTTT,CALLAGPSSNTGELFF
TRBV6-5,.,TRBJ2-2,.,TGTGCCAGCAGTTACGGTGGGGGCAGCACCGGGGAGCTGTTTTTT,CASSYGGGSTGELFF
TRBV2,once,TRBJ2-2,.,TGTGCCAGCAAACCCAGCGAGAACACCGGGGAGCTGTTTTTT,CASKPSENTGELFF
TRBV19,.,TRBJ1-5,.,TGTGCCAGTACCTCATCAGGAATTAGCAATCAGCCCCAGCATTTT,CASTSSGISNQPQHF
TRBV4-1,.,TRBJ2-5,TRBD2,TGCGCCAGCAGCCAAGCCAGCGGGAGGGCAGAGACCCAGTACTTC,CASSQASGRAETQYF
TRBV20-1,.,TRBJ2-5,TRBD2,TGCAGTGCTAGTGAGACTAGCGTTGAGACCCAGTACTTC,CSASETSVETQYF
TRBV24-1,.,TRBJ1-4,TRBD1,TGTGCCACCAGTGATGGGGACAGAGTAAATGAAAAACTGTTTTTT,CATSDGDRVNEKLFF
TRBV5-1,.,TRBJ2-3,.,TGCGCCAGCACCCCCGGGCTATATGACACAGATACGCAGTATTTT,CASTPGLYDTDTQYF
TRBV6-5,.,TRBJ2-3,TRBD1,TGTGCCATTCGACAGGGGGATACGCAGTATTTT,CAIRQGDTQYF
TRBV28,.,TRBJ1-5,.,TGTGCCAGCAGTTTGTTGGGGGCTGAGGGCAATCAGCCCCAGCATTTT,CASSLLGAEGNQPQHF
TRBV18,.,TRBJ1-5,.,TGTGCCAGCTCACCATCGACAGGAGATAGCAATCAGCCCCAGCATTTT,CASSPSTGDSNQPQHF
TRBV3-1/TRBV3-2,.,TRBJ1-4,.,TGTGCCAGCAGCCCCGCACAAAGGAATGAAAAACTGTTTTTT,CASSPAQRNEKLFF
TRBV5-1,.,TRBJ2-5,.,TGCGCCAGCAGCCCCGGACGGATACAAGAGACCCAGTACTTC,CASSPGRIQETQYF